This T cell receptor (beta chain) was observed in a study of T cell responses to AZD1222 COVID-19 vaccine. Losses at the gene ends were 3 bases for V and 7 bases for J; bases not matched to a gene: 5. This CDR3 comprises 13 residues. CDR1 is SGHVS and CDR2 is FQNEAQ in the germline V gene. The method was immunoSEQ multiplex PCR; TCRdb's version includes in-frame clones alone and lacks a portion of them. The table shows 100,000 or so clones, with around nine tenths occurring only once. The sample consisted of peripheral blood, taken on day 0 of AZD1222 vaccination. This sequence originates from an adult in good health. This chain joins TRBV7-8 and TRBJ2-5; 7 nucleotides match TRBD2. The CDR3 DNA sequence: TGTGCCAGCAGCTTGAAACCGGGGGGGACCCAGTACTTC. Translating gives CASSLKPGGTQYF.